This T cell receptor beta chain appears in the sequencing data of a study of kidney transplant recipient with SARS-CoV-2 infection. This clonotype was detected only a few times. TCRdb redid the calling of the reads with MiXCR, one entry per CDR3 protein. The profile covers under 300,000 distinct CDR3 sequences, with about 30% appearing a single time and almost 7.5% taken by the ten largest. Per the germline V gene, CDR1 is DFQATT and CDR2 is SNEGSKA (reference sequence). Trimming stripped 6 bases from V and 2 bases from J, with 6 bases between. The CDR3 extends over 11 amino acids. The material was a blood sample, obtained at baseline and around day 110 from a kidney transplant recipient. This TCR was recovered from a male patient between 25 and 40 years old who had COVID-19 and was a kidney transplant recipient. Some T cells may trace back to the graft donor. This chain connects TRBV20-1 to TRBJ2-3; D not resolved. The CDR3 loop is CSAAATDTQYF. The CDR3 DNA is TGCAGTGCGGCAGCCACAGATACGCAGTATTTT.